This T cell receptor (beta chain) was documented in a study of control samples from healthy donors and cancer patients. Germline assignment: CDR1 MNHNY and CDR2 SVGAGI (reference sequence). There are 13 residues in the CDR3. The V segment lost 6 bases and the J segment 5 bases; nucleotides outside the gene matches: 3. Some clones are missing from TCRdb's copy, which holds only in-frame ones; the method was immunoSEQ multiplex PCR. The sample lists roughly 150,000 clones, over 85% occurring once. The receptor's source is a man aged 50-60 years in good health. The chain uses TRBV6-6 and TRBJ1-5; 8 bases fit TRBD1. Source material: blood. The DNA for the CDR3 is TGTGCCAGCAGGTACAGGGGGGATCAGCCCCAGCATTTT. Protein sequence: CASRYRGDQPQHF.